A selection of T cell receptor beta chains follows, all from one sample in a study of circulating CD8 cells and anti-PD-1 response in melanoma. From the reads, TCRdb called clonotypes with MiXCR, one entry per CDR3 protein. The top ten hold approximately 35% of the sample, which has around 200 distinct CDR3 sequences, 19% seen once. Specimen: CD8+ T cells from PBMCs, collected at baseline or after one month of anti-PD-1 therapy (not recorded which). The receptor set was obtained from a human donor with melanoma. CDR3s include the opening cysteine and the closing phenylalanine or tryptophan. D genes are given only for firm matches. Clone size is not always given. Where it is, it says once, few, many or a class for expanded clones.

d_gene	v_gene	abundance	j_gene	CDR3nt	CDR3aa
TRBD1	TRBV20-1	large	TRBJ1-5	TGCAGTGCCACCTCGATGACAGGGCTTCAGCCCCAGCATTTT	CSATSMTGLQPQHF
TRBD1	TRBV28	large	TRBJ2-7	TGTGCCAGCAGTCCTCGGACAGGGAGCTCCTACGAGCAGTACTTC	CASSPRTGSSYEQYF
-	TRBV19	large	TRBJ1-1	TGTGCCAGTATAGACGGACTGAACACTGAAGCTTTCTTT	CASIDGLNTEAFF
TRBD1	TRBV28	large	TRBJ2-7	TGTGCCAGCAGTTGGACAGGGGAAATTTCCTACGAGCAGTACTTC	CASSWTGEISYEQYF
-	TRBV20-1	large	TRBJ2-5	TGCAGTGCTAGAGTCCCTAACCTCGGGGAGACCCAGTACTTC	CSARVPNLGETQYF
-	TRBV2	few	TRBJ1-1	TGTGCCAGCAGTCCGCAGGGGTGCCGGGGGGCTGAAGCTTTCTTT	CASSPQGCRGAEAFF
TRBD1	TRBV20-1	hyperexpanded	TRBJ2-7	TGCAGTGCTAGAGACACAGGGGAATTGTCCTACGAGCAGTACTTC	CSARDTGELSYEQYF
TRBD2	TRBV2	medium-sized	TRBJ2-3	TGTGCCAGCGACGGCAGCGGGACTAACTACCGTAAGGACACAGATACGCAGTATTTT	CASDGSGTNYRKDTDTQYF
-	TRBV24-1	large	TRBJ1-4	TGTGCCACCAGTGCCGCCGGGAAACTGTTTTTT	CATSAAGKLFF
-	TRBV25-1	large	TRBJ1-4	TGTGCCAGCAGGGGGGACGGCGGAGGTAATGAAAAACTGTTTTTT	CASRGDGGGNEKLFF
-	TRBV20-1	large	TRBJ2-7	TGCAGTGCTGACGCCGCGACTAACTACGAGCAGTACTTC	CSADAATNYEQYF
-	TRBV5-8	large	TRBJ2-1	TGTGCCAGCAGTTATGACAAGGGCGGACAATATGAGCAGTTCTTC	CASSYDKGGQYEQFF
-	TRBV7-8	large	TRBJ1-2	TGTGCCAGCAGCTTAGGGGGCGATGGCTACACCTTC	CASSLGGDGYTF
TRBD2	TRBV7-2	-	TRBJ2-5	TGTGCCAGCAGTTTTGTGGAGGGACTAGCTAGGGAGACCCAGTACTTC	CASSFVEGLARETQYF
-	TRBV4-1	hyperexpanded	TRBJ2-2	TGCGCCAGCAGCTTTCACAGGGACACCGGGGAGCTGTTTTTT	CASSFHRDTGELFF